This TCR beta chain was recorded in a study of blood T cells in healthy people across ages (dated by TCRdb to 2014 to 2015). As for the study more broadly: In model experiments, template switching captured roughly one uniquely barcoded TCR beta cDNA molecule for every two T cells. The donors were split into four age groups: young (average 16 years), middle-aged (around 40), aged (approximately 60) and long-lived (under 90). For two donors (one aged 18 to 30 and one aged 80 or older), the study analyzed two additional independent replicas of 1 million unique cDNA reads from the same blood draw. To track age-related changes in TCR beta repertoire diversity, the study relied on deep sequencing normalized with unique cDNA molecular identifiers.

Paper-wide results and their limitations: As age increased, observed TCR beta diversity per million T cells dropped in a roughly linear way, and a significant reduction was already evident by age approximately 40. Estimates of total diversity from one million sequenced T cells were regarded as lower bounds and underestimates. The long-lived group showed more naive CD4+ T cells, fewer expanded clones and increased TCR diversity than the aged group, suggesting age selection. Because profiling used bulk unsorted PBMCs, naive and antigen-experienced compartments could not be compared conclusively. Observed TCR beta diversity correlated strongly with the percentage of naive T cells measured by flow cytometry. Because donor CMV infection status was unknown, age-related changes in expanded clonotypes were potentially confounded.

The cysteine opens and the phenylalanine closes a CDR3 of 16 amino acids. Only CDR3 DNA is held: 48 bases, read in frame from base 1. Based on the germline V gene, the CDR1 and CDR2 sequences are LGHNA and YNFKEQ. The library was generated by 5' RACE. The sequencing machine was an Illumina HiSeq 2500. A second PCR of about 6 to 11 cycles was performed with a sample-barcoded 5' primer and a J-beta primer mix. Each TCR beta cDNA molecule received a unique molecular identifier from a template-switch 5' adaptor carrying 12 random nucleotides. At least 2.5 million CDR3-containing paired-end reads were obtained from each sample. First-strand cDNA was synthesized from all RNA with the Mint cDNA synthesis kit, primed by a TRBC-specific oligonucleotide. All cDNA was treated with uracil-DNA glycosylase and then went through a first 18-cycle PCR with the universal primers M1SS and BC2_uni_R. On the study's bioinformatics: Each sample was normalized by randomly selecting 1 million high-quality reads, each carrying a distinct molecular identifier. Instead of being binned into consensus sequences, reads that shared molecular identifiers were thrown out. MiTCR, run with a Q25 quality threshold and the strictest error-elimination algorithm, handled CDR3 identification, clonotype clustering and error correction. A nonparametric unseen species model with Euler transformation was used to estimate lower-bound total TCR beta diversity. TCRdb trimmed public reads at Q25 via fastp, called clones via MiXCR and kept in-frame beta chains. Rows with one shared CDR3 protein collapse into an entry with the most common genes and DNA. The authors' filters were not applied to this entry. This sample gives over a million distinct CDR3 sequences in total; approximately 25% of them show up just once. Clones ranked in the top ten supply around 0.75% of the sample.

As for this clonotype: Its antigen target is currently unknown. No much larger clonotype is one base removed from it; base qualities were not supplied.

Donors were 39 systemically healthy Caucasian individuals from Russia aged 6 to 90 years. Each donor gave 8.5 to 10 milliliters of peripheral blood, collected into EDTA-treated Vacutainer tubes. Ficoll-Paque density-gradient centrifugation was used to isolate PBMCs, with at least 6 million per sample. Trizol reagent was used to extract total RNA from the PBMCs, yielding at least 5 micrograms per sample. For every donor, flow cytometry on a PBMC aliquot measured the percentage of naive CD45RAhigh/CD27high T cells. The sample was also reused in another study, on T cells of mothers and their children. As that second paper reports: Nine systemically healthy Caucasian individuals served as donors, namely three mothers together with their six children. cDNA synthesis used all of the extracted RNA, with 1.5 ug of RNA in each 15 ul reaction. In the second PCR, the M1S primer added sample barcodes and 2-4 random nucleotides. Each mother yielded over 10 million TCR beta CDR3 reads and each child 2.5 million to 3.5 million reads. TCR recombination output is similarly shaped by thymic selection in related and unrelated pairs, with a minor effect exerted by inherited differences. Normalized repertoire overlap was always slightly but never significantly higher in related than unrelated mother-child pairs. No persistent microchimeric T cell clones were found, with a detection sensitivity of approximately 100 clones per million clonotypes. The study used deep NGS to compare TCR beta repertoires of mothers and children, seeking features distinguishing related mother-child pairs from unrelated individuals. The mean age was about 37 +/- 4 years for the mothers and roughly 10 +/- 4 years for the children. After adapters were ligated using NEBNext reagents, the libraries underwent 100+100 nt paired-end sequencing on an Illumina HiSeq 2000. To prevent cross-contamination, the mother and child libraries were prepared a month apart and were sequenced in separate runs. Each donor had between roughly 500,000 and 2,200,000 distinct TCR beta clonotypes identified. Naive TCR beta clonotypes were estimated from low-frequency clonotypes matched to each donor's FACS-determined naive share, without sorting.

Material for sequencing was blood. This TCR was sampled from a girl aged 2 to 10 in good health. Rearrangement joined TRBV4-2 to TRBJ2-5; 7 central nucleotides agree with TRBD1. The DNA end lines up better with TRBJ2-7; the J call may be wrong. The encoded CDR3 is CASSQVGRQGIYEQYF. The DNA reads TGTGCCAGCAGCCAAGTTGGGAGACAGGGCATCTACGAGCAGTACTTC.